This is a list of T cell receptor beta chains from one sample in a study of CD8 T cells in ankylosing spondylitis. TCRdb processed the 5' RACE reads anew with MiXCR; each CDR3 protein has one entry. The sample records over 600,000 distinct CDR3 sequences, 15% to 20% being singletons. Sequenced sample: blood, either unsorted or a sorted T cell fraction (not recorded which). The receptors shown here come from a male donor with ankylosing spondylitis. CDR3s include the opening cysteine and the closing phenylalanine or tryptophan. Some rows have no size entry. The others give once, few or many, or a class for an expanded clone.

many,TRBJ2-1,TRBV18,CASSQDTYNEQFF
NA,TRBJ2-7,TRBV27,CASRSSGGPRQYF
few,TRBJ2-5,TRBV7-2,CASRERDSQETQYF
few,TRBJ2-1,TRBV20-1,CSARGGPTRSYNEQFF
NA,TRBJ2-1,TRBV12-3/TRBV12-4,CASRLDRGSSSVWFF
few,TRBJ1-2,TRBV29-1,CSVFRGENYGYTF
NA,TRBJ2-7,TRBV18,CASSPQAGSFNYEQYF
NA,TRBJ1-2,TRBV11-1,CASSLVGQGAYRLDGYTF
few,TRBJ2-7,TRBV19,CASSPGTSGSKDEQYF
few,TRBJ2-7,TRBV7-6,CASSPLRAEQYF
NA,TRBJ2-7,TRBV20-1,CSARQGGRYEQYF
few,TRBJ2-7,TRBV6-5,CASSSKSGQGTYEQYF
few,TRBJ2-3,TRBV20-1,CSAILAGGPGNTQYF
few,TRBJ2-3,TRBV7-2,CASSLAGLGPTDTQYF
NA,TRBJ2-1,TRBV29-1,CSVEGEAGSNNEQFF
NA,TRBJ1-4,TRBV5-1,CASSANRGTNEKLFF
few,TRBJ1-1,TRBV2,CASSDLGGRRTEAFF
few,TRBJ1-6,TRBV20-1,CSASPEGRPPLHF
NA,TRBJ2-6,TRBV12-3/TRBV12-4,CASSPQQVSGANVLTF
NA,TRBJ2-7,TRBV20-1,CSGHPGGSGEQYF
once,TRBJ2-1,TRBV11-2,CASSSGQEQFF
NA,TRBJ2-3,TRBV24-1,CATSDLSGGLTDTQYF
few,TRBJ2-7,TRBV6-2/TRBV6-3,CASNSLREQYF
NA,TRBJ2-3,TRBV3-1,CASSHFERVSSTDTQYF
few,TRBJ1-6,TRBV12-3/TRBV12-4,CASSFDRSHTPRLHF
NA,TRBJ2-1,TRBV5-1,CASSGLGSGHNEQFF
few,TRBJ2-1,TRBV29-1,CSVDFGGSNEQFF
few,TRBJ2-1,TRBV19,CASSIGLAETNEQFF
many,TRBJ1-1,TRBV25-1,CASTKGMHTEAFF
few,TRBJ1-4,TRBV5-1,CASSLGTKTGAPSTNEKLFF
NA,TRBJ2-4,TRBV5-1,CASSLAGLAKNIQYF
few,TRBJ1-5,TRBV9,CASSVGGTGLEPQHF
few,TRBJ2-7,TRBV5-1,CASSWEKGQVSYEQYF
few,TRBJ2-5,TRBV7-3,CASSLILERTGLLETQYF
few,TRBJ1-6,TRBV20-1,CSAKDRVLANSPLHF
NA,TRBJ2-1,TRBV5-6,CASSLGVLAGYYNEQFF
many,TRBJ2-7,TRBV3-1,CASSHGTGGEQYF
few,TRBJ1-5,TRBV19,CASNRQANQPQHF
NA,TRBJ1-1,TRBV10-3,CAISAEGSWTEAFF
few,TRBJ1-6,TRBV29-1,CSAGVGLHF
few,TRBJ2-2,TRBV6-1,CASREGGLRMNTGELFF
NA,TRBJ2-1,TRBV28,CAIGDDRGLRNEQFF
few,TRBJ2-7,TRBV9,CASSPGQGLGPGYEQYF
NA,TRBJ1-5,TRBV15,CATSPWDKMNQPQHF
NA,TRBJ2-5,TRBV20-1,CSARDNFQETQYF
few,TRBJ2-1,TRBV12-3/TRBV12-4,CASSFHEGPRNEQFF